A single sample gave rise to the 9 T cell receptor beta chains below, sequenced in a study of cytomegalovirus exposure and HLA in healthy donors. In the PCR, 60 Vbeta and 13 Jbeta primers were used. Sequenced by immunoSEQ multiplex PCR; TCRdb stores in-frame clones only, minus some. The sample contains some 90,000 clones, 60% to 85% of which appear only once. The material sequenced was PBMCs. These receptors originate from a man aged 30 to 45 in good health and CMV-seropositive.

The chain employs TRBV28 and TRBJ2-7, with 10 bases aligning to TRBD1. Germline V gene lookup returns CDR1 MDHEN and CDR2 SYDVKM. The V segment lost 4 bases and the J segment 1 base; nucleotides outside the gene matches: 7. CDR3 length: 16 amino acids. Here the CDR3 DNA reads TGTGCCAGCAGTTCTCCCGGGACAGGGGCGTCCTACGAGCAGTACTTC. It specifies CASSSPGTGASYEQYF.

The V call is TRBV5-1, the J call TRBJ1-2; 8 bases agree with TRBD1. This CDR3 has 14 residues. Trimming took 4 bases from V and 3 from J; bases not matched to a gene: 5. Per germline, CDR1 SGHRS and CDR2 YFSETQ. The CDR3 loop is CASSQTGGDYGYTF. The CDR3 nucleotides are TGCGCCAGCAGCCAAACAGGGGGTGACTATGGCTACACCTTC.

The chain couples TRBV4-1 to TRBJ2-7, with TRBD2 as a possible D gene (7 bases). The germline V gene has CDR1 MGHRA and CDR2 YSYEKL. Trimming removed 4 bases at V and 3 bases at J, with 22 bases between. CDR3 length equals 17 residues. The CDR3 here is CASSPGDGGRADYEQYF. The CDR3 nucleotides read TGCGCCAGCAGCCCTGGGGACGGGGGGCGCGCGGACTACGAGCAGTACTTC.

This chain uses TRBV27 with TRBJ1-5; 7 bases agree with TRBD1. J was trimmed by 1 base and V by 3 bases; bases with no gene match: 3. There are 15 residues in the CDR3. Germline CDR1 and CDR2: MNHEY and SMNVEV (reference sequence). The CDR3 coding sequence is TGTGCCAGCAGTTTGGGGGGACAGAGCAATCAGCCCCAGCATTTT. Protein: CASSLGGQSNQPQHF.

This rearrangement joins TRBV9 to TRBJ1-5; TRBD1 might be the D (6 bases). V was cut by 3 bases and J by 5 bases, with 9 bases left in between. Germline V gene lookup returns CDR1 SGDLS and CDR2 YYNGEE. This CDR3 is 13 amino acids long. CDR3 sequence reads: CASSAAGDQPQHF. The DNA for the CDR3 is TGTGCCAGCAGCGCGGCAGGGGATCAGCCCCAGCATTTT.

The chain recombines TRBV14 with TRBJ2-5, with 12 positions matching TRBD2. In germline, CDR1 is SGHDN, CDR2 FVKESK. J was trimmed by 5 bases and V by 2 bases; bases with no gene match: 6. This CDR3 region has 16 residues. CDR3 loop: CASSQLAGGPRETQYF. The CDR3 DNA sequence: TGTGCCAGCAGCCAACTAGCGGGAGGGCCCCGGGAGACCCAGTACTTC. The full variable domain, with the rest looked up from reference TRBV14 and TRBJ2-5, is EAGVTQFPSHSVIEKGQTVTLRCDPISGHDNLYWYRRVMGKEIKFLLHFVKESKQDESGMPNNRFLAERTGGTYSTLKVQPAELEDSGVYFCASSQLAGGPRETQYFGPGTRLLVL.

The sample holds a few counts of this clone. V is TRBV5-5 and J is TRBJ1-5; D unclear. V shed 0 bases and J shed 7 bases, with 11 bases lying between them. The CDR3 has 14 residues. Looked up from germline, CDR1 is SGHKS and CDR2 is YYEKEE (reference sequence). The CDR3 nucleotides are TGTGCCAGCAGCTTGGGAGGGAATCACCAGCCCCAGCATTTT. Protein: CASSLGGNHQPQHF.

This chain uses TRBV5-1 with TRBJ2-2, with 13 bases lining up with TRBD2. V trimming: 4 bases; J trimming: 5 bases; junction bases outside the gene matches: 8. Germline CDR1 SGHRS, CDR2 YFSETQ. The CDR3 is made up of 17 amino acids. This chain's CDR3 is CASSRRGTSGVTGELFF. The CDR3 DNA reads as TGCGCCAGCAGCCGGAGGGGGACTAGCGGGGTTACCGGGGAGCTGTTTTTT.

The V gene is TRBV18, the J gene TRBJ1-1, with D hard to call. Germline CDR1 is KGHSH and CDR2 is LQKENI. The CDR3 has 14 residues. V dropped 2 bases and J dropped 4 bases, with 11 bases sitting between them. The DNA of the CDR3 is TGTGCCAGCTCACCATCGGGTGTCGGCACTGAAGCTTTCTTT. This sequence encodes CASSPSGVGTEAFF.